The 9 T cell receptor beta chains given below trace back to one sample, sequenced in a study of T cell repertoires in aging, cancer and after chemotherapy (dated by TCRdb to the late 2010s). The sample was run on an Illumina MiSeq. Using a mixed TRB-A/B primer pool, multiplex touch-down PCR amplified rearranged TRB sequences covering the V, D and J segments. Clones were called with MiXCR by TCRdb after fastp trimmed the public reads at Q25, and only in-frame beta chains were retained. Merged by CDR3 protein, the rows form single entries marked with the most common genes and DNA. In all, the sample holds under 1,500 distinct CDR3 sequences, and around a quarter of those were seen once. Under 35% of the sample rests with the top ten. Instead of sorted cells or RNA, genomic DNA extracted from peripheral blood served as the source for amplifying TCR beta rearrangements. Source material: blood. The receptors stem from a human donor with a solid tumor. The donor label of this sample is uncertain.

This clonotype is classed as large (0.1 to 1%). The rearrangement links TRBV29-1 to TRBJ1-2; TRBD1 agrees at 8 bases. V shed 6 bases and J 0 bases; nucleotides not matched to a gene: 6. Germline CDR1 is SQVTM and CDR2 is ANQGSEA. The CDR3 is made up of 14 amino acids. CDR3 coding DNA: TGCAGCGTACAGGACAGGGCAGCTAACTATGGCTACACCTTC. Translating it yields CSVQDRAANYGYTF.

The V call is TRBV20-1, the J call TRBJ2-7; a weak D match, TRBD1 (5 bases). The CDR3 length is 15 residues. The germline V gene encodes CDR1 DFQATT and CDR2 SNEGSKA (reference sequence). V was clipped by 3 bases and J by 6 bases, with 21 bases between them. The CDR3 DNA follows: TGCAGTGCTAGGGCCCTAGATCCCCCTACAGGCGAGCAGTACTTC. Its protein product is CSARALDPPTGEQYF.

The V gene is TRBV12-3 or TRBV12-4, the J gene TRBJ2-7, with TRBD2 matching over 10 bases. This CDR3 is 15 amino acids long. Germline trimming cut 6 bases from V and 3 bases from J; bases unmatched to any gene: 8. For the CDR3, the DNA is TGTGCCAGCAGCCCTGAGCGGGAGGGCCGCTACGAGCAGTACTTC. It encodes CASSPEREGRYEQYF.

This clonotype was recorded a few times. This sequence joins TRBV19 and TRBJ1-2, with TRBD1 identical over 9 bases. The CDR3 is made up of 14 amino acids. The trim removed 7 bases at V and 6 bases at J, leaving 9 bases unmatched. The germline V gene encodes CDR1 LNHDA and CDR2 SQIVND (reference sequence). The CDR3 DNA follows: TGTGCCAGTACGAACAGGGGGCGGATCGATGGCTACACCTTC. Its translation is CASTNRGRIDGYTF.

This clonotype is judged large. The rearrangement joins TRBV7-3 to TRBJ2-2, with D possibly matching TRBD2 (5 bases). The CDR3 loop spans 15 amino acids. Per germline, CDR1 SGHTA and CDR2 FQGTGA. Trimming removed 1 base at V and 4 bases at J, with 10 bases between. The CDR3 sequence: CASSLIGGSTGELFF. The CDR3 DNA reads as TGTGCCAGCAGCTTAATTGGTGGGAGCACCGGGGAGCTGTTTTTT.

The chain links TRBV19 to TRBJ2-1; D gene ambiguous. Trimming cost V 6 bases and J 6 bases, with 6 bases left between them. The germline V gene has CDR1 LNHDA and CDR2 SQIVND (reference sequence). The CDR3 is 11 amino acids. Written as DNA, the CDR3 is TGTGCCAGTAGCGATGCCAATGAGCAGTTCTTC. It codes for CASSDANEQFF.

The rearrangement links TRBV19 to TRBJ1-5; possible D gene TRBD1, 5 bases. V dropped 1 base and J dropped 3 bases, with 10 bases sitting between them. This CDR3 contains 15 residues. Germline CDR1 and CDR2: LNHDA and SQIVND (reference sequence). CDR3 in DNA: TGTGCCAGTAGTATAGGACAGAGCATCAATCAGCCCCAGCATTTT. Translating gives CASSIGQSINQPQHF.

This chain's CDR3 is CATSRGDSDLNEKLFF. In DNA form, the CDR3 reads TGTGCCACCAGCAGAGGGGACAGCGACCTTAATGAAAAACTGTTTTTT. The chain employs TRBV15 and TRBJ1-4, with 7 bases identical to TRBD1. The trim removed 1 base at V and 4 bases at J, leaving 6 bases unmatched. This CDR3 region has 16 residues. The V gene's germline CDR1 is LNHNV and CDR2 YYDKDF (reference sequence).

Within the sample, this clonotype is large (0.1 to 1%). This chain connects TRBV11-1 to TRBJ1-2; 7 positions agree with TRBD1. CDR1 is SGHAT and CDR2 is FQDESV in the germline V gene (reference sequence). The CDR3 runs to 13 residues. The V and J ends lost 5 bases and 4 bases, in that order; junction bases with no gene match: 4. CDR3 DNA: TGTGCCAGCAGCCCGGACAGGACCTATGGCTACACCTTC. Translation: CASSPDRTYGYTF.